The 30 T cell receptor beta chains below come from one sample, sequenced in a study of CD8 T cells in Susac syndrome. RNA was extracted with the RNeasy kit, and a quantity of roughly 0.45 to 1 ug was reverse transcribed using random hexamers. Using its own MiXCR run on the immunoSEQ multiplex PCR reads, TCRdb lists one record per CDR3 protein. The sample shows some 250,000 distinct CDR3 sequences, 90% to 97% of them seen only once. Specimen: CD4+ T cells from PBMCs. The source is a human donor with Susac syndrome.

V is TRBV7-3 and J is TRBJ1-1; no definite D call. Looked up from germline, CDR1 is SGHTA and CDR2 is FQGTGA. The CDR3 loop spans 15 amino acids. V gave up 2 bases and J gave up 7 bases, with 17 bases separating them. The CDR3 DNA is TGTGCCAGCAGCTTATGGGCTCAAAGACGGGGTGAAGCTTTCTTT. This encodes CASSLWAQRRGEAFF.

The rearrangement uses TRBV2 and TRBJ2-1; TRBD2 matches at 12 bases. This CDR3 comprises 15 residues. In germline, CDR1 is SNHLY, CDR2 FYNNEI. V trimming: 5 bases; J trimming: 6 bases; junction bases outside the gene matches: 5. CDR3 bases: TGTGCCAGCAGTCCTCAGGGACTAGCGGGCAATGAGCAGTTCTTC. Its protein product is CASSPQGLAGNEQFF.

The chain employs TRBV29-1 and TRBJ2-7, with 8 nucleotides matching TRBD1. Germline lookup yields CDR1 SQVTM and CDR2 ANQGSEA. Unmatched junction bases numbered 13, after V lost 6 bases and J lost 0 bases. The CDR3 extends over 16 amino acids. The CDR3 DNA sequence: TGCAGCGTGTCGGACAGGGTATGGTCACCCTCCTACGAGCAGTACTTC. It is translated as CSVSDRVWSPSYEQYF.

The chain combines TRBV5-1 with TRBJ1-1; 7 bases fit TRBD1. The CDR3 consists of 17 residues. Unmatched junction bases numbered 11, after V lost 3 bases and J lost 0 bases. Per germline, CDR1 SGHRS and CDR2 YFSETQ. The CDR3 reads CASSSPGQTGLNTEAFF. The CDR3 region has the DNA TGCGCCAGCAGCTCCCCGGGACAGACCGGATTGAACACTGAAGCTTTCTTT. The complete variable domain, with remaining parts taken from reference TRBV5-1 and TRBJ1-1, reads KAGVTQTPRYLIKTRGQQVTLSCSPISGHRSVSWYQQTPGQGLQFLFEYFSETQRNKGNFPGRFSGRQFSNSRSEMNVSTLELGDSALYLCASSSPGQTGLNTEAFFGQGTRLTVV.

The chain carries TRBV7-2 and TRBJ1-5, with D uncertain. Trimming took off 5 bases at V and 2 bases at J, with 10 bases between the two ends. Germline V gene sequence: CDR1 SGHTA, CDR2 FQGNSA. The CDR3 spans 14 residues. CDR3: CASSPQIGNQPQHF. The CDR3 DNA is TGTGCCAGCAGCCCCCAAATAGGCAATCAGCCCCAGCATTTT. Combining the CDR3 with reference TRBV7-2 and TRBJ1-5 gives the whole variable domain GAGVSQSPSNKVTEKGKDVELRCDPISGHTALYWYRQSLGQGLEFLIYFQGNSAPDKSGLPSDRFSAERTGGSVSTLTIQRTQQEDSAVYLCASSPQIGNQPQHFGDGTRLSIL.

The CDR3 DNA reads TGTGCCAGTGGGGGTGCAGCTAGCTATGGCTACACCTTC. Its protein is CASGGAASYGYTF. The chain joins TRBV9 to TRBJ1-2, with D perhaps TRBD1 (5 bases). Trimming pared 8 bases from V and 4 bases from J, leaving 15 bases between. The CDR3 spans 13 residues. Germline CDR1 SGDLS, CDR2 YYNGEE.

CDR3 in amino acids: CASSKGMMGNQPQHF. In DNA, the CDR3 is TGTGCCAGCAGTAAAGGGATGATGGGCAATCAGCCCCAGCATTTT. The V gene is TRBV2, the J gene TRBJ1-5; no reliable D call. V shed 5 bases and J shed 2 bases, with 13 bases lying between them. Germline V gene lookup returns CDR1 SNHLY and CDR2 FYNNEI. The CDR3 consists of 15 residues. Filled out from reference TRBV2 and TRBJ1-5, the complete variable domain reads EPEVTQTPSHQVTQMGQEVILRCVPISNHLYFYWYRQILGQKVEFLVSFYNNEISEKSEIFDDQFSVERPDGSNFTLKIRSTKLEDSAMYFCASSKGMMGNQPQHFGDGTRLSIL.

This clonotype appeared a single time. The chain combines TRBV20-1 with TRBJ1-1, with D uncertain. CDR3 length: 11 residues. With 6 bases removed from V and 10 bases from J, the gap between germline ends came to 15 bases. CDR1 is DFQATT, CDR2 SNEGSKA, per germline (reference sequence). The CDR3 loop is CSAAYSTAAFF. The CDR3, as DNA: TGCAGTGCCGCCTACAGTACAGCAGCTTTCTTT.

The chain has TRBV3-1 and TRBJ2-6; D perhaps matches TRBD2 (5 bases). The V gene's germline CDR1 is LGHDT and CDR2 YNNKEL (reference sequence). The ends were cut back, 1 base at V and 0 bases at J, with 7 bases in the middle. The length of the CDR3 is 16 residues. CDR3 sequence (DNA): TGTGCCAGCAGCCAAGTGGGGAGCTCTGGGGCCAACGTCCTGACTTTC. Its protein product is CASSQVGSSGANVLTF.

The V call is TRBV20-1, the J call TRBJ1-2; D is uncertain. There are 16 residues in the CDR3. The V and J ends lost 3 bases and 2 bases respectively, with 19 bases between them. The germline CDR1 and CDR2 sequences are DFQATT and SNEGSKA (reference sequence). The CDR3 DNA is TGCAGTGCTAGTAGGTTTTTGGGCAGATCCAACTATGGCTACACCTTC. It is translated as CSASRFLGRSNYGYTF.

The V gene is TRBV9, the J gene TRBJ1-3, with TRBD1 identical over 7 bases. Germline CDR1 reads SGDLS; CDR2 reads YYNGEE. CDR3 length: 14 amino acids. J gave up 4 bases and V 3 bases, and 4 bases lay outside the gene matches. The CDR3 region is CASSGDSRGNTIYF. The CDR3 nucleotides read TGTGCCAGCAGCGGGGACAGTCGGGGAAACACCATATATTTT.

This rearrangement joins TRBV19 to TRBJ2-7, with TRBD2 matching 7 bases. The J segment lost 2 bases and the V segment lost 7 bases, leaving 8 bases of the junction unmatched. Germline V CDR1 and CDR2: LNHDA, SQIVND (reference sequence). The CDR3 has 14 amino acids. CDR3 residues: CASTAQRGPYEQYF. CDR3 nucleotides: TGTGCCAGTACCGCCCAGCGGGGTCCCTACGAGCAGTACTTC. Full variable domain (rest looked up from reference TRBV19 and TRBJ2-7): DGGITQSPKYLFRKEGQNVTLSCEQNLNHDAMYWYRQDPGQGLRLIYYSQIVNDFQKGDIAEGYSVSREKKESFPLTVTSAQKNPTAFYLCASTAQRGPYEQYFGPGTRLTVT.

CDR3 protein: CASGSQGRSGANVLTF. The CDR3 nucleotides read TGTGCCAGCGGTTCACAGGGCCGATCTGGGGCCAACGTCCTGACTTTC. The gene calls are TRBV6-6 and TRBJ2-6; weak D call: TRBD1 (6 bases). CDR1 and CDR2 (germline): MNHNY, SVGAGI (reference sequence). V was trimmed by 8 bases and J by 1 base, leaving 15 bases between them. The CDR3 is 16 amino acids.

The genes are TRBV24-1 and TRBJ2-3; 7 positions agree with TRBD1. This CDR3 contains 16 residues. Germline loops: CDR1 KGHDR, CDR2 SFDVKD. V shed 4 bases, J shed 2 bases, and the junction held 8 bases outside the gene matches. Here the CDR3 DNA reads TGTGCCACCAGTGAGAATGCCGGACAGGTCACAGATACGCAGTATTTT. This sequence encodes CATSENAGQVTDTQYF.

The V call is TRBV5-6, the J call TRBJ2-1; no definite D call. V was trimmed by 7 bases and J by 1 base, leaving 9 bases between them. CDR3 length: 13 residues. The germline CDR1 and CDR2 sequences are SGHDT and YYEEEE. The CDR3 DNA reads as TGTGCCAGCGCCGGGCAGTCCTACAATGAGCAGTTCTTC. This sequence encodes CASAGQSYNEQFF.

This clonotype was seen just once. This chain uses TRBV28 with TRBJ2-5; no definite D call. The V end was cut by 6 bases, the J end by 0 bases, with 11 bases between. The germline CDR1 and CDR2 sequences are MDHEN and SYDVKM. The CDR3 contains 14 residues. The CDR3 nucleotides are TGTGCCAGCAGCCCTACCTCCAACCAAGAGACCCAGTACTTC. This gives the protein CASSPTSNQETQYF. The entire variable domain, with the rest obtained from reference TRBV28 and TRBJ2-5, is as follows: DVKVTQSSRYLVKRTGEKVFLECVQDMDHENMFWYRQDPGLGLRLIYFSYDVKMKEKGDIPEGYSVSREKKERFSLILESASTNQTSMYLCASSPTSNQETQYFGPGTRLLVL.

The DNA of the CDR3 is TGTGCCAGCAGCCCCCGGGGGTCGAGCTCCTACAATGAGCAGTTCTTC. Translating it yields CASSPRGSSSYNEQFF. The chain is built from TRBV12-3 or TRBV12-4 and TRBJ2-1; maybe TRBD2 (6 bases). V gave up 6 bases and J gave up 0 bases, with 15 bases separating them. The CDR3 contains 16 residues.

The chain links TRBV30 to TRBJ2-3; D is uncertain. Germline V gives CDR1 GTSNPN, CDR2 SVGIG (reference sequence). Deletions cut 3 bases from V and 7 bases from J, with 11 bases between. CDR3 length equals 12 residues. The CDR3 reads CAWSVVGNTQYF. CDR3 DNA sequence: TGTGCCTGGAGCGTCGTAGGCAATACGCAGTATTTT.

CDR3 protein: CASSSTGEIIGYTF. The DNA of the CDR3 is TGCGCCAGCAGCTCGACAGGGGAGATAATCGGCTACACCTTC. This chain links TRBV5-1 with TRBJ1-2; 8 bases map to TRBD1. V dropped 3 bases and J dropped 8; count of bases not matched to a gene: 9. The CDR3 contains 14 residues. Per germline, CDR1 SGHRS and CDR2 YFSETQ.

CDR3 nucleotides: TGTGCCAGCAGCCGGACTAGGCCCCCCTACGAGCAGTACTTC. Encoded protein: CASSRTRPPYEQYF. The J gene is TRBJ2-7, the V gene TRBV12-3 or TRBV12-4; 7 bases map to TRBD2. This CDR3 comprises 14 residues. The V segment lost 6 bases and the J segment 2 bases; nucleotides outside the gene matches: 7.

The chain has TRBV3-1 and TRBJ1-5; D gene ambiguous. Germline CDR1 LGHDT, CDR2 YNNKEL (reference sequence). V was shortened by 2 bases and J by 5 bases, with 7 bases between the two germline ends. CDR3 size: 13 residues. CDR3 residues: CASSQQGDQPQHF. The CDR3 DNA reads TGTGCCAGCAGCCAACAAGGCGATCAGCCCCAGCATTTT.

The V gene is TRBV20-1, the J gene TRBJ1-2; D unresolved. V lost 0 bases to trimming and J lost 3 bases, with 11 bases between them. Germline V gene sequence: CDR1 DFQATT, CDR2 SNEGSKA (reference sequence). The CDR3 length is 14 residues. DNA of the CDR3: TGCAGTGCTAGAGATCCGGCGGGTTACTATGGCTACACCTTC. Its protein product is CSARDPAGYYGYTF.

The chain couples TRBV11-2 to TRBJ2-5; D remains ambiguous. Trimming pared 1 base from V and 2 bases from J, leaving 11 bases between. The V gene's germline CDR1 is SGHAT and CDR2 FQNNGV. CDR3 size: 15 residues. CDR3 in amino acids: CASSLAPGRQETQYF. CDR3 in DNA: TGTGCCAGCAGCTTAGCCCCTGGTAGACAAGAGACCCAGTACTTC. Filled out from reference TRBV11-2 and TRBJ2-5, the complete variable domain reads EAGVAQSPRYKIIEKRQSVAFWCNPISGHATLYWYQQILGQGPKLLIQFQNNGVVDDSQLPKDRFSAERLKGVDSTLKIQPAKLEDSAVYLCASSLAPGRQETQYFGPGTRLLVL.

CDR3 DNA: TGTGCCAGCAGCGTGGGACAGGGCAAGAGCTACGAGCAGTACTTC. Protein: CASSVGQGKSYEQYF. The chain uses TRBV28 and TRBJ2-7; TRBD1 aligns across 9 bases. The CDR3 is made up of 15 amino acids. Germline trimming cut 6 bases from V and 3 bases from J; bases unmatched to any gene: 9. The germline gives CDR1 MDHEN, CDR2 SYDVKM.

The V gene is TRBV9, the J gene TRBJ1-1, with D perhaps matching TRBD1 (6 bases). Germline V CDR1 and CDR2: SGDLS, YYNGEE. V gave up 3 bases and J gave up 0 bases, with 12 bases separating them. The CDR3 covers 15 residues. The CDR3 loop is CASSAQGPVNTEAFF. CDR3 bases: TGTGCCAGCAGCGCCCAGGGGCCGGTGAACACTGAAGCTTTCTTT.

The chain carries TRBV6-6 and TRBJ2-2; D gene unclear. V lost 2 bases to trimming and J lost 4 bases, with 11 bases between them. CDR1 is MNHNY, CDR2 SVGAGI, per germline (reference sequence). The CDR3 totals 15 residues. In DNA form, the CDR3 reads TGTGCCAGCAGTTACAGGAGCCTGGGCACCGGGGAGCTGTTTTTT. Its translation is CASSYRSLGTGELFF.

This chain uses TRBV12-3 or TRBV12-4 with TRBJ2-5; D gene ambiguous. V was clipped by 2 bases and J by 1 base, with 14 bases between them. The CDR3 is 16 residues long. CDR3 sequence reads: CASSLWTFTRQETQYF. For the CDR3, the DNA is TGTGCCAGCAGTTTATGGACCTTTACCCGCCAAGAGACCCAGTACTTC.

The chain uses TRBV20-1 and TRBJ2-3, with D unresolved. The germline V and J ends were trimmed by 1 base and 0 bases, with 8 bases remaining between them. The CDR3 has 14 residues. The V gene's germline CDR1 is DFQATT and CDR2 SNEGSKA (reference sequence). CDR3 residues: CSARGVASTDTQYF. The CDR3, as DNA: TGCAGTGCTAGAGGGGTAGCTAGCACAGATACGCAGTATTTT.

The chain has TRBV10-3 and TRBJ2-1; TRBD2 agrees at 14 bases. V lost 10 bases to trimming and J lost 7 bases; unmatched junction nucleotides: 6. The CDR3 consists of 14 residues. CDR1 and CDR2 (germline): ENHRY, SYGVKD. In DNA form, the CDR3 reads TGTGCCACCACCGGGACTAGCGGGAGTAATGAGCAGTTCTTC. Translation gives CATTGTSGSNEQFF.

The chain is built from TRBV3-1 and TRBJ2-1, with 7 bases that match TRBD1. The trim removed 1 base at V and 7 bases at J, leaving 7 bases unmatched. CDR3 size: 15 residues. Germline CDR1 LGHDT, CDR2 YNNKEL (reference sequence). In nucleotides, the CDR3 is TGTGCCAGCAGCCAAGTAGGGGGCGGAGATAATGAGCAGTTCTTC. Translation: CASSQVGGGDNEQFF.